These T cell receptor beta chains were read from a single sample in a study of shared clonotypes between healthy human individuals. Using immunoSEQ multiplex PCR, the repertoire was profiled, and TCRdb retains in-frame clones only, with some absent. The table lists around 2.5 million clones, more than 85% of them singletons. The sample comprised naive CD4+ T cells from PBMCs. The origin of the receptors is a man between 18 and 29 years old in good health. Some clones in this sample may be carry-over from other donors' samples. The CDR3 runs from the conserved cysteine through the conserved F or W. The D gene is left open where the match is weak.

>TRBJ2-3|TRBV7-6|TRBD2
CASSKGGPDTQYF
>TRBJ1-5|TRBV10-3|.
CAISDRQDNQPQHF
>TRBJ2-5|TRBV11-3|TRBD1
CASSRGRETQYF
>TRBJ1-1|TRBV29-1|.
CSVTQGTNTEAFF
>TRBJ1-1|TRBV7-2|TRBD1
CASSLQGAHPEAFF
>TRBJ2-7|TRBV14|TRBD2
CASSVREVDEQYF
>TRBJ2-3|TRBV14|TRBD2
CASSRLAGVRTDTQYF
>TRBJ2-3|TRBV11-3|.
CASSLEGGGTQYF
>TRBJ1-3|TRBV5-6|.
CASSWKQGTGNTIYF
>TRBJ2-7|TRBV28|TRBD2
CASSAGGGRFYEQYF
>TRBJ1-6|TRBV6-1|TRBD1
CASSAGTGYNSPLHF
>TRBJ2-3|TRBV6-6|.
CASSSVIADTQYF
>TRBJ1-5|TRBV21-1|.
CASSKAGLLSNQPQHF
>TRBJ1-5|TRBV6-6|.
CASSYGGGGNQPQHF
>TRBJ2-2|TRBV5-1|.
CASSLHSTGLNTGELFF
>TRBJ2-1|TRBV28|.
CASKDDNYNEQFF
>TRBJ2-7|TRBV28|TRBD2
CASSLEGLAGGNYEQYF
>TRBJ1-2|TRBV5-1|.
CASSLVPDNAYGYTF
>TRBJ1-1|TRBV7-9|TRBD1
CASSLEGRGTEAFF
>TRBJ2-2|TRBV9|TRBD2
CASSEPGQGTSGAGELFF
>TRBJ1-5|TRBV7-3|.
CASSDPWGASNQPQHF
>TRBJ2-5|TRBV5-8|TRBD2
CASSEVGQGRGPSGRTQYF
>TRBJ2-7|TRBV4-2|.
CASSRGVGSSYEQYF
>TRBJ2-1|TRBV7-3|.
CASSFSGGSYNEQFF
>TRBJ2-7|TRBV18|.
CASSLQGANYEQYF
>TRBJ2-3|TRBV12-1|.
CASTTHGTSGRGGYTDTQYF
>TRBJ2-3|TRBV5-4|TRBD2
CASSLVSSGRLDTQYF
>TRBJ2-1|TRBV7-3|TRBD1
CASSPTGDPYNEQFF
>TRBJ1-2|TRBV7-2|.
CASSYAGRGYTF
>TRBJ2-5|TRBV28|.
CASRVSPGQETQYF